This T cell receptor (beta chain) was retrieved from a study of T cell repertoires in ileal Crohn's disease. Study information: Every patient was operated on for stricturing (roughly 60%) or penetrating (approximately 40%) complications.

The CDR3 totals 12 residues. Per the germline V gene, CDR1 is SGHDT and CDR2 is YYEEEE. The V gene lost 2 bases and the J gene lost 13 bases, with 12 bases spanning the gap. The sample's time point: proximal margin of the surgical specimen (macroscopically non-inflamed). Clones were sequenced by immunoSEQ multiplex PCR, and TCRdb holds only the in-frame ones, with some missing. The sample consists of approximately 6,800 clones, around 70% of them appearing once. The TCR originated in an adult with Crohn's disease. The specimen sequenced was ileal tissue. The V call is TRBV5-6, the J call TRBJ2-2, with TRBD2 as a possible D gene (6 bases). The CDR3 coding sequence is TGTGCCAGCAGCTTAGCGGGCCGAGGGCTGTTTTTT. Translation gives CASSLAGRGLFF.